What follows describes a single T cell receptor (beta chain). Reverse transcription of all isolated RNA meant that expressed TCRB transcripts were sequenced. Measured with immunoSEQ multiplex PCR; TCRdb has only the in-frame clones, and not every one. Of some 150,000 clones listed, around 10% are singletons. This entry is derived from a study of beta chain features in type 1 diabetes. This CDR3 is built from 15 residues. Per the germline V gene, CDR1 is SEHNR and CDR2 is FQNEAQ (reference sequence). V shed 4 bases and J 0 bases; nucleotides not matched to a gene: 4. This chain joins TRBV7-9 and TRBJ2-3; 7 bases fit TRBD1. Sample: central memory CD4+ T cells from blood. The TCR originated in a man younger than 30 in good health. CDR3 DNA sequence: TGTGCCAGCAGCTCGGGACAGTCTAGCACAGATACGCAGTATTTT. Residues: CASSSGQSSTDTQYF.